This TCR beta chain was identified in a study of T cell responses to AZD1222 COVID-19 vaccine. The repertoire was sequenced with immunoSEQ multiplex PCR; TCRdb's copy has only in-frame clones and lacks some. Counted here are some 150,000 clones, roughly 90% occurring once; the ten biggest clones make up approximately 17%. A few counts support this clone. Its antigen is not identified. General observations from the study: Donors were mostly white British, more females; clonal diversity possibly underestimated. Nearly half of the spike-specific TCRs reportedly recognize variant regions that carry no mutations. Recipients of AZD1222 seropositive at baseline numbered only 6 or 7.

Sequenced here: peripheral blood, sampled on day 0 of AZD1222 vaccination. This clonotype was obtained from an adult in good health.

DNA for the CDR3: TGTGCCAGCAGCTTAGTCCAGGGGATGAGTATGGGCAACTATGGCTACACCTTC. Translation gives CASSLVQGMSMGNYGYTF. This chain links TRBV7-8 with TRBJ1-2; possibly TRBD1 for D (6 bases). The germline CDR1 and CDR2 sequences are SGHVS and FQNEAQ. The CDR3 consists of 18 residues. Trimming removed 1 base at V and 2 bases at J, with 20 bases between.